The source of this T cell receptor beta chain is a study of blood T cell repertoires in COVID-19. Study summary: The study drew acute and convalescent COVID-19 samples from the United States, Italy and Spain.

Authors' data handling: For nucleated cells, counts were estimated from reference gene primer amplification. Measured with immunoSEQ multiplex PCR; TCRdb has only the in-frame clones, and not every one. Clonal size and the V and J genes are those of that table, whereas D and trimming came from the DNA. The table includes 84,000 or so clones, 70% to 90% detected once. Trimming took 0 bases from V and 5 from J, leaving 11 bases between them. This CDR3 comprises 15 residues. Germline lookup yields CDR1 SGDLS and CDR2 YYNGEE. The specimen was peripheral blood. V gene TRBV9 combines with J gene TRBJ1-4; a possible D gene is TRBD1 (6 bases). This clonotype originated in a man in his 70s with acute or convalescent COVID-19. The CDR3 reads CASSVGGQGNEKLFF. The CDR3 region has the DNA TGTGCCAGCAGCGTAGGGGGACAAGGCAATGAAAAACTGTTTTTT. Based on the CDR3 plus reference TRBV9 and TRBJ1-4, the full variable domain is DSGVTQTPKHLITATGQRVTLRCSPRSGDLSVYWYQQSLDQGLQFLIQYYNGEERAKGNILERFSAQQFPDLHSELNLSSLELGDSALYFCASSVGGQGNEKLFFGSGTQLSVL.